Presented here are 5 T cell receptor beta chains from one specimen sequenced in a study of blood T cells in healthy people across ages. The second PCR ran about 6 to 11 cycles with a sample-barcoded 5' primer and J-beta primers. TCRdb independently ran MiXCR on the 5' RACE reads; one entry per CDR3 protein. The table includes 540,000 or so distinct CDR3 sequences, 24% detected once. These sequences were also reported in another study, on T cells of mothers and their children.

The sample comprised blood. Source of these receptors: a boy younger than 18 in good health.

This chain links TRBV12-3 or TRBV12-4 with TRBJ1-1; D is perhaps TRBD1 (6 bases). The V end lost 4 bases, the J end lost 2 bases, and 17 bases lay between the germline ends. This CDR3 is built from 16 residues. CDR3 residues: CASSWDTVIGNTEAFF. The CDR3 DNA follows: TGTGCCAGCAGTTGGGACACCGTGATAGGTAACACTGAAGCTTTCTTT.

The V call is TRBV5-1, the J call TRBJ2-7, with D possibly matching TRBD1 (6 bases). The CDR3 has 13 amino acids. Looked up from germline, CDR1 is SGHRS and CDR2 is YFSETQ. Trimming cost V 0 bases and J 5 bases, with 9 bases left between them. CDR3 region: CASSLGAGDEQYF. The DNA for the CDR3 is TGCGCCAGCAGCTTGGGGGCAGGGGACGAGCAGTACTTC.

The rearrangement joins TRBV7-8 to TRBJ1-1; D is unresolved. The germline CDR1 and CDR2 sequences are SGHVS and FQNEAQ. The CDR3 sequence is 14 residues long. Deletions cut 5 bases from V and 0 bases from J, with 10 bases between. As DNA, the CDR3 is TGTGCCAGCAGCCCTGGGAGACTGAACACTGAAGCTTTCTTT. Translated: CASSPGRLNTEAFF.

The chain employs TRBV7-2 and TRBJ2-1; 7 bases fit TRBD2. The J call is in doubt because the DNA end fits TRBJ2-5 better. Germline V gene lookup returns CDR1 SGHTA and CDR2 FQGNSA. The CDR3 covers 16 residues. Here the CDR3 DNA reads TGTGCCAGTACCATGGGAGGGCGCTGGGGTTCGGAGCCCCAGTACTTC. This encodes CASTMGGRWGSEPQYF.

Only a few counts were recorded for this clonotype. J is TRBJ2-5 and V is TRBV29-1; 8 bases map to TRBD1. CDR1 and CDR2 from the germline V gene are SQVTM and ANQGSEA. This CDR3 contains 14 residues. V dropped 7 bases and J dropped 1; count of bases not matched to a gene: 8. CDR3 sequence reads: CSAAARGLQETQYF. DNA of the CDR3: TGCAGCGCCGCAGCCAGGGGGCTCCAAGAGACCCAGTACTTC.